Sequencing of this TCR beta chain was carried out in a study of shared clonotypes between healthy human individuals (TCRdb year 2020). Background on the whole study: Three men and two women, aged 18 to 49 years, made up the cohort. Per donor, three plates each were used for CD4 naive and CD4 memory, two for CD8 naive, and one for CD8 memory. The study deeply sequenced blood TCR repertoires of five healthy adults to estimate repertoire size and the extent of clonotype sharing between individuals. To increase sequencing depth and limit assay-specific biases, TCR repertoire library preparation and sequencing were carried out by different laboratories using diverse techniques. Between about 0.94 and 8.9 billion PBMCs per donor were obtained by leukapheresis.

Using the deep immunoSEQ assay, multiplex PCR amplified TCR CDR3 regions from genomic DNA. Extracted genomic DNA from each cell subset was distributed evenly across all wells of several immunoSEQ 96-well plates, and each plate was treated as a replicate. For sorted subsets, 200 to 250 ng of genomic DNA, equivalent to 25,000 to 35,000 T cell genomes, went into each replicate PCR. Purified libraries were measured with a Qubit 3.0 fluorometer, size-checked on a Bioanalyzer 2100, and measured again with the KAPA Library Quantification kit. A separate single-read 150-cycle Illumina NextSeq 550 flow cell was used to sequence each immunoSEQ 96-well plate. In the source study's methods: The immunoSEQ output contained only junctional sequences without quality scores, so filtering could not match that applied to full-length reads. Sequences were annotated with PyIR, a Python wrapper for IgBLAST v1.9, and V/J genes and CDR3 were assigned using IMGT germline references. Reads were removed for weak V/J assignments (E-value above 1e-6), missing CDR3, stop codons, out-of-frame junctions, or ambiguous translated residues. V3J clonotypes were defined as sequences sharing an identical inferred V gene, J gene, and CDR3 amino acid sequence. The percentage overlap between two repertoires was calculated by dividing the number of shared unique clonotypes by the size of the smaller repertoire. Repertoire richness was assessed with RTK rarefaction, the Chao1 estimator, and Recon v2.1 estimates of unobserved clonotypes. For all TCRbeta clonotypes obtained by the gDNA method from a handful of donors, generation probabilities were computed with OLGA. TCRdb provides this immuneACCESS table in a form limited to in-frame rearrangements. Some clones are lacking; in checked studies, under half of them reflect an unresolved V gene, and why the rest are absent is not known. V, J and clone size reflect that table, while D and trimming were determined from the DNA. The sample profile shows some 600,000 clones; approximately 96% of them were found once. Of the sample, about 0.11% is held by the ten largest clones.

CD8 naive samples were obtained by positive selection for CCR7 among CD45RO-negative cells, yielding a CD45RA+CCR7+ population from which TemRA cells were excluded. The donors were healthy, HIV-negative adults who had no recently reported acute infections or vaccinations. All donors were Caucasian adults living in Nashville, Tennessee, USA. After blood collection by leukapheresis, PBMCs were isolated using Ficoll-Histopaque density gradient centrifugation and then cryopreserved in the vapor phase of liquid nitrogen. Purity and quantity of every magnetically sorted T cell population were checked by analytical flow cytometry. Genomic DNA was isolated from each sorted fraction and quantified by UV absorbance on a Nanodrop 2000c. Beyond this particular receptor, the publication reports: Compared with non-shared clonotypes, the clonotypes found in all four sorted-subset donors had higher generation probabilities. Around 5.4% of naive CD4, more than 3% of naive CD8, approximately 2% of memory CD4, and 0.4% of memory CD8 clonotypes were shared across a handful of donors. Even with the large sequencing depth, rarefaction of the sorted-subset datasets indicated that sequencing was incomplete. Naive subsets generally had larger estimated clonotype richness than memory subsets. Based on pairwise subsampling, the degree of clonotype sharing among donors was expected to be affected by sequencing depth. Sampling was limited to blood, and TCR repertoires in tissue likely differ from TCR repertoires in blood. The small number of donors limited the genetic and exposure-history diversity represented.

The CDR3 runs 15 residues from the cysteine to the phenylalanine. Only CDR3 DNA is held: 45 bases, read in frame from base 1. As encoded in the germline V gene (reference sequence), CDR1 is PRHDT while CDR2 is FYEKMQ. As for this clone: No cognate antigen has been identified for it. No qualities accompany the bases; no much larger clone lies one base away.

The chain joins TRBV13 to TRBJ2-5; TRBD2 matches 14 bases in the middle. The J call may be incorrect, as the DNA end agrees better with TRBJ2-7. This clonotype was sampled from a woman aged 25-40 years in good health. The sample consisted of naive CD8+ T cells sorted from blood. Sample cell subset or site, as interpreted from the label and publication: CD45RA+CCR7+. The CDR3 region has the sequence CASSVGLAGVYEQYF. Read as DNA, the sequence is TGTGCCAGCAGCGTGGGACTAGCGGGAGTCTACGAGCAGTACTTC.